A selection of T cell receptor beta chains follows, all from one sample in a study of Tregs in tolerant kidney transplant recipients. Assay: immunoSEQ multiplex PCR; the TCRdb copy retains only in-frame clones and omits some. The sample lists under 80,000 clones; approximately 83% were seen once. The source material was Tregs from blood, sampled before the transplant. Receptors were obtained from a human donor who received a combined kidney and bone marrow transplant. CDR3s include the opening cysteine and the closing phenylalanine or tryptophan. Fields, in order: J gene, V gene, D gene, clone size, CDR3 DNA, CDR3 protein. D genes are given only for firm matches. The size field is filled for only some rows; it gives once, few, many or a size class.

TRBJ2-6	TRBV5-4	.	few	TGTGCCAGCACCCTGCTAGGGGGGAGCCCTGGGGCCAACGTCCTGACTTTC	CASTLLGGSPGANVLTF
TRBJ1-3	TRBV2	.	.	TGTGCCAGCAGTGAAACGAACCTGGGAAACACCATATATTTT	CASSETNLGNTIYF
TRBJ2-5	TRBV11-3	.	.	TGTGCCAGCAGCTTAGCGGGGTTAGAGACCCAGTACTTC	CASSLAGLETQYF
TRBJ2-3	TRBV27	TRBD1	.	TGTGCCAGCAGTCCGAAAAAGGCGACAGGGGACCATACGCAGTATTTT	CASSPKKATGDHTQYF
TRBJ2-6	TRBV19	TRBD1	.	TGTGCCAGTAGTATCCCCTACAGGGGGCTCTCTGGGGCCAACGTCCTGACTTTC	CASSIPYRGLSGANVLTF
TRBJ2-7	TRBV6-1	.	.	TGTGCCAGCAATGGGTGGGCCCTCTACGAGCAGTACTTC	CASNGWALYEQYF
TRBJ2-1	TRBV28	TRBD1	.	TGTGCCAGCAGCCCGACAGGGGGGTCCTACAATGAGCAGTTCTTC	CASSPTGGSYNEQFF
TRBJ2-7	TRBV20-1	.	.	TGCAGTGCATTACAGCAATACGAGCAGTACTTC	CSALQQYEQYF
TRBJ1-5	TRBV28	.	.	TGTGCCAGCAGTTTGGTAAGGGAGAATCAGCCCCAGCATTTT	CASSLVRENQPQHF
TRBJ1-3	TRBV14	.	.	TGTGCCAGCAGCCCTAGACACTTCTCTGGAAACACCATATATTTT	CASSPRHFSGNTIYF
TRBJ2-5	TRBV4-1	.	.	TGCGCCAGCAGCCAAGTGGGTTCCCTGTACTTC	CASSQVGSLYF
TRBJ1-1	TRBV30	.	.	TGTGCCTGGAGCACAGGGATGAACACTGAAGCTTTCTTT	CAWSTGMNTEAFF
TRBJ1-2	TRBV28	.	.	TGTGCCAGCAGATACCGAACATCAGCCGGCTATGGCTACACCTTC	CASRYRTSAGYGYTF
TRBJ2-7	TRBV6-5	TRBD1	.	TGTGCCAGCAGTTACGACAGGGAATCCTACGAGCAGTACTTC	CASSYDRESYEQYF
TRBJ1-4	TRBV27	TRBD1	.	TGTGCCAGCAGTTTGTCGGGACAGGGTAGGGAAAAACTGTTTTTT	CASSLSGQGREKLFF
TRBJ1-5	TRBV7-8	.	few	TGTGCCAGCAGCTTCCAGAACAATCAGCCCCAGCATTTT	CASSFQNNQPQHF
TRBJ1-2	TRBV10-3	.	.	TGTGCCATCAGCGAAAGGGACACCTATGGCTACACCTTC	CAISERDTYGYTF
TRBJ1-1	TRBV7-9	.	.	TGTGCCAGCAGCTTAGAACAGGGCTTCTCGTATGTTCCCACTGAAGCTTTCTTT	CASSLEQGFSYVPTEAFF
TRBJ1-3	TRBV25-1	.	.	TGTGCCAGCAGTGAACCGGGGGCCCACTCTGGAAACACCATATATTTT	CASSEPGAHSGNTIYF
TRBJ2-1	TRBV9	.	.	TGTGCCAGCAGCGTAGGGGGGTACTCCTACAATGAGCAGTTCTTC	CASSVGGYSYNEQFF
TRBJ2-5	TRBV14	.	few	TGTGCCAGCAGCCAAGTGCGGTGGGAGACCCAGTACTTC	CASSQVRWETQYF
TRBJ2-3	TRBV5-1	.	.	TGCGCCAGCAGCTTGGGAAGGCAGGGAGATACGCAGTATTTT	CASSLGRQGDTQYF
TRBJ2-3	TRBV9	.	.	TGTGCCAGCAGCCCAGAGACCCGCGGGCGTCGTTCGAGTCACACAGATACGCAGTATTTT	CASSPETRGRRSSHTDTQYF
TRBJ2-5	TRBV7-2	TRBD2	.	TGTGCCAGCAGCTCTCTAGCGGGGGGCGGGAAAGAGACCCAGTACTTC	CASSSLAGGGKETQYF
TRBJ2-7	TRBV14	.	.	TGTGCCAGCAGCCAATATGGCGGCGGCAGGGCCTACGAGCAGTACTTC	CASSQYGGGRAYEQYF
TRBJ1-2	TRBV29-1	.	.	TGCAGCGTTGAAGATGTCAGTAGGAACTATGGCTACACCTTC	CSVEDVSRNYGYTF
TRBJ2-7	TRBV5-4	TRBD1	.	TGTGCCAGCAGCCTTCCGGGACAGGCTACAACCTACGAGCAGTACTTC	CASSLPGQATTYEQYF
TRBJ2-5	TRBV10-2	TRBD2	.	TGCGCCACCGCGCACTTAGCGGGAGAGCGCGAGACCCAGTACTTC	CATAHLAGERETQYF
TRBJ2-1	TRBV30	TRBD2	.	TGTGCCTGGAGTGCGGGACTAGCGCCGTACAATGAGCAGTTCTTC	CAWSAGLAPYNEQFF
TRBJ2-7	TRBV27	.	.	TGTGCCAGCAGGCTGCGACCAGGGGCGGGCGAGCAGTACTTC	CASRLRPGAGEQYF
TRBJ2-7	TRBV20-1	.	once	TGCAGTGCAACTGCGGGGTCGGGGCAGTACTTC	CSATAGSGQYF
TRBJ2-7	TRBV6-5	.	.	TGTGCCAGCTCTTACAGCTCCTACGAGCAGTACTTC	CASSYSSYEQYF
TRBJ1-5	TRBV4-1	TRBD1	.	TGCGCCAGCAGCCAGAGGGACAGGAACAATCAGCCCCAGCATTTT	CASSQRDRNNQPQHF
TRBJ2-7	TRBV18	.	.	TGTGCCAGCTCACCGGCTGGCCAAACCTACGAGCAGTACTTC	CASSPAGQTYEQYF
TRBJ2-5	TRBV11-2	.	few	TGTGCCAGCAGCTTGCAGGGGGAGACCCAGTACTTC	CASSLQGETQYF
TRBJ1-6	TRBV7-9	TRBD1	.	TGTGCCAGCACCCCCCGGGGGGGACAGGGTAACCTCCACTTT	CASTPRGGQGNLHF
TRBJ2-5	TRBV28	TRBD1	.	TGTGCCAGCAGTTTATGGACAGGGTGGCAAGAGACCCAGTACTTC	CASSLWTGWQETQYF
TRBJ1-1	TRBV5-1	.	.	TGCGCCAGCAGCTTCAGGGTGGGGCCGAACACTGAAGCTTTCTTT	CASSFRVGPNTEAFF
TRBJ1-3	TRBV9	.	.	TGTGCCAGCAGCTCCCCGAAGGGGGTCACCATATATTTT	CASSSPKGVTIYF
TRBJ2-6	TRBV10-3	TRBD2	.	TGTGCCTCTAGCGGGGGCTCTGGGGCCAACGTCCTGACTTTC	CASSGGSGANVLTF
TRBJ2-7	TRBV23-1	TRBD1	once	TGCGCCAGAAGGGACAGGGCCTCCTACGAGCAGTACTTC	CARRDRASYEQYF
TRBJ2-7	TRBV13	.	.	TGTGCCAGCAGGGCCCAGGGGGGTGGCTACGAGCAGTACTTC	CASRAQGGGYEQYF
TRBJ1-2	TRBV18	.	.	TGTGCCAGCTCACCACCCCGGGACCTAAGCCCCTATGGCTACACCTTC	CASSPPRDLSPYGYTF
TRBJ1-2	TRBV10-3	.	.	TGTGCCATCTCTCCCAGGGGAGATCATGGCTACACCTTC	CAISPRGDHGYTF
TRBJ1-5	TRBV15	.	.	TGTGCCACCAGCAGAGAGATTAGGACTCTCCGGGGATTCAATCAGCCCCAGCATTTT	CATSREIRTLRGFNQPQHF
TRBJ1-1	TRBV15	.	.	TGTGCCACCAGCAGGACGTGGTCCATGAACACTGAAGCTTTCTTT	CATSRTWSMNTEAFF
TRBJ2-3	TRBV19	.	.	TGTGCCAGTCGGCGGGATTGGGATACGCAGTATTTT	CASRRDWDTQYF
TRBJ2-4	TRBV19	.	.	TGTGCCAGTAGCCTCAGACCGCTTTGGGAAAACATTCAGTACTTC	CASSLRPLWENIQYF
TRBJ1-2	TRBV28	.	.	TGTGCCAGCAGTTTGGGACGTTGGTGGACTCCACAAACTTCTAACTATGGCTACACCTTC	CASSLGRWWTPQTSNYGYTF